This entry concerns a single T cell receptor (beta chain). This clone was picked up a small number of times. No antigen is known for it. Base qualities are not recorded, but no much larger clone differs from it by a single base. The trial excluded patients who had a history of autoimmune disease or were on systemic immunosuppression. In every dose cohort, peripheral blood was drawn for TCR sequencing at baseline, cycle 4 day 1, and cycle 7 day 1. The samples were taken from a phase I, first-in-human, multicenter, open-label dose-escalation trial of ivuxolimab. The trial enrolled adults with locally advanced or metastatic head and neck squamous cell, hepatocellular, melanoma or renal cell carcinoma. Before TCR sequencing, CD4+ T cells and CD8+ T cells were sorted from peripheral blood as separate populations. This sample is part of a study of OX40 agonist ivuxolimab in advanced cancers. Study-level background: The costimulatory receptor OX40 (CD134) was targeted by ivuxolimab, a fully human IgG2 agonistic monoclonal antibody. Intravenous ivuxolimab was administered to patients every 2 weeks at six dose levels: 0.01, 0.1, 0.3, 1.5, 3 and 10 mg/kg. Of the approximately 50 dose-escalation patients, hepatocellular carcinoma was present in about 20, melanoma in roughly 15, renal cell carcinoma in 9 and head and neck cancer in 9. The dose-escalation cohort was about 87% male with a mean age of roughly 62 years, ranging from roughly 20 to 85. Prior anti-PD-1, anti-PD-L1 or anti-CTLA-4 therapy was permitted, and checkpoint inhibitors had been received by less than 45% of dose-escalation patients. Partial responses occurred in three dose-escalation patients, of whom one had hepatocellular carcinoma and two had cutaneous melanoma. Peripheral TCRbeta sequencing aimed to test whether ivuxolimab altered TCR sequence diversity and caused clonal T-cell expansion. The paper describes the monotherapy dose-escalation part (N = 52 patients) of the phase I trial of ivuxolimab. What the research found in general, with its limitations: Clonal expansion of both CD4+ and CD8+ blood T cells was observed from baseline to week 6 at doses 0.1 to 3.0 mg/kg. Antigen specificity was not determined for the clonally expanded peripheral T cells. After ivuxolimab, CD8+ T cells had more expanded clones than CD4+ T cells on average. Low levels of normalized T-cell clonal expansion were also seen in some patients who did not respond. In the 0.1-3.0 mg/kg groups, partial responders were among the patients with the lowest normalized peripheral clonal expansion, particularly in CD8+ T cells.

V is pared back by 2 bases and J by 1 base, with 15 bases lying between the germline termini. CDR3 length: 16 amino acids, cysteine to phenylalanine. The DNA shown is the 48-base CDR3, in frame from base 1. The germline V gene encodes CDR1 SQVTM and CDR2 ANQGSEA. To sequence the TCRbeta CDR3 region, genomic DNA was isolated from the sorted cells. The immunoSEQ Assay was used to sequence the TCRbeta CDR3 regions. TCRdb obtained this table from immuneACCESS and retained in-frame rearrangements with V and J assigned. These tables miss some clones; where compared with another copy, unresolved V genes account for less than half of the shortfall, and the remainder is unexplained. Across this sample there are approximately 61,000 clones, with 89% seen only once. The ten top clones hold 15% to 20% of the sample.

The source material was CD4+ or CD8+ T cells sorted from blood, sampled in a trial of the OX40 agonist ivuxolimab. Recombination linked TRBV29-1 to TRBJ2-1, and perhaps TRBD1 as D gene, on 5 matching bases. This receptor was taken from an adult with an advanced solid tumor such as melanoma, head and neck, liver or kidney cancer. The CDR3 protein: CSVENPARQSYNEQFF. The nucleotides read TGCAGCGTTGAAAACCCTGCCAGACAGTCCTACAATGAGCAGTTCTTC.